This TCR beta chain was identified in a study of a mutant IDH1 vaccine in newly diagnosed glioma. Germline V gives CDR1 SGHRS, CDR2 YFSETQ. V lost 0 bases to trimming and J lost 5 bases; unmatched junction nucleotides: 6. The CDR3 extends over 16 amino acids. Libraries were prepared by immunoSEQ multiplex PCR; TCRdb keeps only in-frame clonotypes and omits some of them. This sample yields some 33,000 clones, of which roughly 88% are seen a single time; about 2.3% belongs to the top ten. As regards this clone: Its antigen is still unknown.

Documented time point: week 23, last vaccination. Each dose of the vaccine consisted of 300 ug of mutant IDH1 20-mer peptide, with topical imiquimod. Specimen: PBMCs, collected from a glioma patient whose treatment included an IDH1 peptide vaccine. The sequence was obtained from a man aged 35-49 years with glioma. The chain joins TRBV5-1 to TRBJ2-5; TRBD1 matches at 11 bases. CDR3 bases: TGCGCCAGCAGCTTGGTGGGACAGGGGGTTTGGGAGACCCAGTACTTC. Amino acids: CASSLVGQGVWETQYF.